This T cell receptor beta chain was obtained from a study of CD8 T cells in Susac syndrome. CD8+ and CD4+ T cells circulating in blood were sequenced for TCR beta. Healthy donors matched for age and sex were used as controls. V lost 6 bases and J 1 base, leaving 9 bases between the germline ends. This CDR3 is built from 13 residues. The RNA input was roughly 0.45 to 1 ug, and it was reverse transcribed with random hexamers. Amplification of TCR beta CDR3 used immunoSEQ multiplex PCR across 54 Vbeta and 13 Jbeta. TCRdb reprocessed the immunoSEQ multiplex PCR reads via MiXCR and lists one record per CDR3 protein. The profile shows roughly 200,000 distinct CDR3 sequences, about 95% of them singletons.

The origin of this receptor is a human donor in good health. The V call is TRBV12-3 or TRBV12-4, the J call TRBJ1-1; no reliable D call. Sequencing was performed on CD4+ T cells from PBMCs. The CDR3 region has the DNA TGTGCCAGCAGGACCGCAAGGAACACTGAAGCTTTCTTT. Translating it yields CASRTARNTEAFF.